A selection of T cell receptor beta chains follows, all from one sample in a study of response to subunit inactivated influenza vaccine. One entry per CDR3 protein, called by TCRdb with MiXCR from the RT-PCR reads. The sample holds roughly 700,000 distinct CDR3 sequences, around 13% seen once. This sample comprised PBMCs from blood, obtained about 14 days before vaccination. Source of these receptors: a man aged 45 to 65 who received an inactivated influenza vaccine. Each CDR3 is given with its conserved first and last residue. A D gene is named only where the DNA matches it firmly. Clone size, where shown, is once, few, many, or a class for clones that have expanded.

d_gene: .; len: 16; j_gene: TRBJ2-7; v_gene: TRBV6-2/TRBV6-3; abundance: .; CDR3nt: TGTGCCAGCAGTTACCCCGATCCCGTACCTTCCTACGAGCAGTACTTC; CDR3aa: CASSYPDPVPSYEQYF
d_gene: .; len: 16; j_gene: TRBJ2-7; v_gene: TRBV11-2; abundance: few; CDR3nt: TGTGCCAGCAGCTCCCCGGGGTGGAGGGGGAGCTACGAGCAGTACTTC; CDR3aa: CASSSPGWRGSYEQYF
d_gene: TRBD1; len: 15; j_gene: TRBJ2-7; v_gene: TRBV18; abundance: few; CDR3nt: TGTGCCAGCTCACCACAGACAGGGGCGCCCTACGAGCAGTACTTC; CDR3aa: CASSPQTGAPYEQYF
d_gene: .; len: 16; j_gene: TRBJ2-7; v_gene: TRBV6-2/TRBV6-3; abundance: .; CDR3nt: TGTGCCAGCAGTGGCCTATGGCCAGGGAGTTCCTACGAGCAGTACTTC; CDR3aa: CASSGLWPGSSYEQYF
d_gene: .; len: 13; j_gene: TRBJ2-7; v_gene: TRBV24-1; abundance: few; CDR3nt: TGTGCCACCAGTGACCCCGGACGGTACGAGCAGTACTTC; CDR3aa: CATSDPGRYEQYF
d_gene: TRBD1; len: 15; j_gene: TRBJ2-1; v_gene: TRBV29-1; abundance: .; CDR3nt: TGCAGCGTTACCCGACAGGGGATAGCCTACAATGAGCAGTTCTTC; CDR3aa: CSVTRQGIAYNEQFF
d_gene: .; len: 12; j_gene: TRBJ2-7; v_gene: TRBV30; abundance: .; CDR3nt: TGTGCCTGGAGTCCCCTTCCCTACGAGCAGTACTTC; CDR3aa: CAWSPLPYEQYF
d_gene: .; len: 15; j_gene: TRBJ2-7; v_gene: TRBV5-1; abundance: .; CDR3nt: TGCGCCAGCAGCTTGGGTGGGTCCCCCGCCTACGAGCAGTACTTC; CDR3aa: CASSLGGSPAYEQYF
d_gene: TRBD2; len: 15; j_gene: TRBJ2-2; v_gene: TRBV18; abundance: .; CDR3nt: TGTGCCAGCTCACCAAGTAGCGGGAGCACCGGGGAGCTGTTTTTT; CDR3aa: CASSPSSGSTGELFF
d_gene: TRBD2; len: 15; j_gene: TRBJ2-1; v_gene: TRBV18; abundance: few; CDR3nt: TGTGCCAGCTCACTGGGACTAGCGGGGGTAGATGAGCAGTTCTTC; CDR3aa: CASSLGLAGVDEQFF
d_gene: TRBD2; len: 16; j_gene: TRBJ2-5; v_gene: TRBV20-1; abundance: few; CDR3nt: TGCAGTGCTAGATCACTAGCGGGGGGGCGATTGGAGACCCAGTACTTC; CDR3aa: CSARSLAGGRLETQYF
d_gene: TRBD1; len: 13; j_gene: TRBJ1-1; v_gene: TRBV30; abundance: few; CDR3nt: TGTGCCTGGTCCTCGACAGGGAAACCTGAAGCTTTCTTT; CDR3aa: CAWSSTGKPEAFF
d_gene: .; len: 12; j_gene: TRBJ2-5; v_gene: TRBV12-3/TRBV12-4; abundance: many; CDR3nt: TGTGCCAGCAGTTTTCATGGGGAGACCCAGTACTTC; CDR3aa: CASSFHGETQYF
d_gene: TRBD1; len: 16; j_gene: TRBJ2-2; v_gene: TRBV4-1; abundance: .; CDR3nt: TGCGCCAGCAGCCAAGCGAGGGGGCAAAACACCGGGGAGCTGTTTTTT; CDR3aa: CASSQARGQNTGELFF
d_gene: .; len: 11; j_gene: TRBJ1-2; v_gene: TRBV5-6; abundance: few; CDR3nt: TGTGCCAGCAGCTTCCTCTATGGCTACACCTTC; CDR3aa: CASSFLYGYTF
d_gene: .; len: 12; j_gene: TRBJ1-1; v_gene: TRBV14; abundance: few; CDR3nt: TGTGCCAGCAGCGACCTTCGAGCTGAAGCTTTCTTT; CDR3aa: CASSDLRAEAFF
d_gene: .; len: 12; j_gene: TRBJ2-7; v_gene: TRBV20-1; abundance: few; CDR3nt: TGCAGTGCTTCGACAGCCTCCTACGAGCAGTACTTC; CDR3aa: CSASTASYEQYF
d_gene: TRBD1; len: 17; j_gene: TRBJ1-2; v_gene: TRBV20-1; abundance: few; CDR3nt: TGCAGTGCTAGAGATGGTACGGTTGGGACAGGGAGATATGGCTACACCTTC; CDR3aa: CSARDGTVGTGRYGYTF
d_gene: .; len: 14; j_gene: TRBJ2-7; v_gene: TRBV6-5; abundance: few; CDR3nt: TGTGCCAGCAGTTACTCGAACTTCGGCTACGAGCAGTACTTC; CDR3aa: CASSYSNFGYEQYF
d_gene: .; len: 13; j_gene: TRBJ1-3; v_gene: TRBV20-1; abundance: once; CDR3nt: TGCAGTGCCTCAGGGCCCTCTGGAAACACCATATATTTT; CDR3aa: CSASGPSGNTIYF
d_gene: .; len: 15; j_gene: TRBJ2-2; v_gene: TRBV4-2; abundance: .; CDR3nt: TGTGCCAGCAGCCAAGAGTGGAGGAGGGCCGGGGAGCTGTTTTTT; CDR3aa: CASSQEWRRAGELFF
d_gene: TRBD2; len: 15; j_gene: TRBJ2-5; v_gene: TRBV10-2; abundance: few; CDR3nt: TGCGCCAGCAACCCACTAGCGGGGGGCGGAGAGACCCAGTACTTC; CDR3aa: CASNPLAGGGETQYF
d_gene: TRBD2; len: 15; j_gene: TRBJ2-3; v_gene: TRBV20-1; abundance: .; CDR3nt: TGCAGTGCTAATAAACTAGCGGGAGCTGGAGATACGCAGTATTTT; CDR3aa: CSANKLAGAGDTQYF
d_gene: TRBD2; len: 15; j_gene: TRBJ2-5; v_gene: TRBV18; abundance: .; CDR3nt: TGTGCCAGCTCACCACGCCGCGGGGGGAGTTGGACCCAGTACTTC; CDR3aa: CASSPRRGGSWTQYF
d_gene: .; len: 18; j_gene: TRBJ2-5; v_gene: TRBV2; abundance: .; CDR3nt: TGTGCCATCAGTCCCTTTCCCCCGGGACGCCCTGCATCAGAGACCCAGTACTTC; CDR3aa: CAISPFPPGRPASETQYF
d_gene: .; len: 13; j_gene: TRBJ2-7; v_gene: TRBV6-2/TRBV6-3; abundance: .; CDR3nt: TGTGCCTGCAGATTATTGAGTCGTGGTGAGCAGTACTTC; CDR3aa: CACRLLSRGEQYF
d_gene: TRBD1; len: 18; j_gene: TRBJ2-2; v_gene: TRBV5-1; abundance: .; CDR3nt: TGCGCCAGCAGCTCCTCATCTACTGGACAGGTATTTTCCGGGGAGCTGTTTTTT; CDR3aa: CASSSSSTGQVFSGELFF
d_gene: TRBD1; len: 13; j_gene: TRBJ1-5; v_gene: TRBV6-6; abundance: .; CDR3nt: TGTGCCAGCAGTTACCAGGGGGATCAGCCCCAGCATTTT; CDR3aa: CASSYQGDQPQHF
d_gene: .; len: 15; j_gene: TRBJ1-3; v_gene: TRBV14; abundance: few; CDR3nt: TGTGCCAGCAGCCAAGCTCGGGGGACTGGAAACACCATATATTTT; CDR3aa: CASSQARGTGNTIYF
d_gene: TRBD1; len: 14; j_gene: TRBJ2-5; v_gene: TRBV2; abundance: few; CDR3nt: TGTGCCAGCAGTCGACAGGGATTCCAAGAGACCCAGTACTTC; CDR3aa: CASSRQGFQETQYF
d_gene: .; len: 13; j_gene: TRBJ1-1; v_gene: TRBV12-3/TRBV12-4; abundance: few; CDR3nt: TGTGCCACACGGGACCAGGGGCGCACTGAAGCTTTCTTT; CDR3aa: CATRDQGRTEAFF
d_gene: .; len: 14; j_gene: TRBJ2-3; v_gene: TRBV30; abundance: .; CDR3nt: TGTGCCTGGACGGTAGCGCGGAACACAGATACGCAGTATTTT; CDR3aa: CAWTVARNTDTQYF
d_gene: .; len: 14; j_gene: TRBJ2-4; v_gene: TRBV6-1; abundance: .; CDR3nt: TGTGCCAGCAGTCCGATTACACTGAAGAACATTCAGTACTTC; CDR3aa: CASSPITLKNIQYF
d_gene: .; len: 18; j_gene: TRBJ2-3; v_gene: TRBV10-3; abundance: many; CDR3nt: TGTGCCATCAGTGAAAGTTCCAGGTACAGGGCGGTGAAGGATACGCAGTATTTT; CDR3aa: CAISESSRYRAVKDTQYF
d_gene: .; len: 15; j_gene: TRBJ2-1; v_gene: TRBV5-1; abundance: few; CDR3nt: TGCGCCAGCAGCTTGGCAGTGGACCGATACAATGAGCAGTTCTTC; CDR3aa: CASSLAVDRYNEQFF
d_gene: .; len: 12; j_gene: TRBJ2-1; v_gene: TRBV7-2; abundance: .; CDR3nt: TGTGCCAGCAGCGTGGGGACGGTAACCCCGTTCTTC; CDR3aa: CASSVGTVTPFF
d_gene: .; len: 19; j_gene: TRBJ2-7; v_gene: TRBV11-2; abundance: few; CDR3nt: TGTGCCAGCAGCACCGGTGATAGCGGTATCATATTCTCGACCTACGAGCAGTACTTC; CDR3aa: CASSTGDSGIIFSTYEQYF
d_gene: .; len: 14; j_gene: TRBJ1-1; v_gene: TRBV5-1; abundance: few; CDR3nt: TGCGCCAGCAGCGGAACAGGGAGGAACACTGAAGCTTTCTTT; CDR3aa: CASSGTGRNTEAFF
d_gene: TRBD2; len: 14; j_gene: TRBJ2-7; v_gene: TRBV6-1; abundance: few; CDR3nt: TGTGCCAGCAGTGAAAACCTAGCGGTCTACGAGCAGTACTTC; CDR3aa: CASSENLAVYEQYF
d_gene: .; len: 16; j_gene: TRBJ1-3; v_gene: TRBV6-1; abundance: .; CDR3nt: TGTGCCAGCAGTGAAAGAAGTTGGGGGCCTGGAAACACCATATATTTT; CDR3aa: CASSERSWGPGNTIYF
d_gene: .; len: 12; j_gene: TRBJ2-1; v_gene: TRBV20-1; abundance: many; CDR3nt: TGCAGTGCAGCCCGGTATCCGAATGAGCAGTTCTTC; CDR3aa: CSAARYPNEQFF
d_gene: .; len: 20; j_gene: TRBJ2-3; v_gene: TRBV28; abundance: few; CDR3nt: TGTGCCAGCAGTACCCCTAACAAGGCCCCAGGATCATCTAGCACAGATACGCAGTATTTT; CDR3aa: CASSTPNKAPGSSSTDTQYF
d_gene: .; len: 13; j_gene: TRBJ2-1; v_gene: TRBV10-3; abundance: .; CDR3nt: TGTGCCATCAGTAATACAGGGCTCTATGAGCAGTTCTTC; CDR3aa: CAISNTGLYEQFF
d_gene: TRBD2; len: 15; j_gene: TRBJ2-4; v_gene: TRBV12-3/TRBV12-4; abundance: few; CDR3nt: TGTGCCAGCAGTCGGGGAGCGGGAGGCAAAAACATTCAGTACTTC; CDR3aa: CASSRGAGGKNIQYF
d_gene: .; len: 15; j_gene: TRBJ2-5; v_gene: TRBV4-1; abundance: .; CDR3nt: TGCGCCAGTTCCCGAACCACAGGCGGCGGCGAGACCCAGTACTTC; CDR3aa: CASSRTTGGGETQYF